The 20 T cell receptor beta chains below were found in one sample sequenced in a study of response to subunit inactivated influenza vaccine. Each CDR3 protein gets one entry after TCRdb re-called the RT-PCR reads with MiXCR. This table has almost 600,000 distinct CDR3 sequences, 13% to 15% appearing once. The material was PBMCs from blood, obtained 11 to 12 days after vaccination. The receptors shown here come from a man aged 50 to 59 who received an inactivated influenza vaccine.

The chain carries TRBV6-2 or TRBV6-3 and TRBJ2-5, with D unclear. CDR3 length: 14 residues. Germline loops: CDR1 MNHEY, CDR2 SVGEGT. The V and J ends lost 7 bases and 1 base respectively, with 13 bases between them. The CDR3: CASKESLPQETQYF. Written as DNA, the CDR3 is TGTGCCAGCAAGGAAAGTCTCCCCCAAGAGACCCAGTACTTC.

The chain employs TRBV4-2 and TRBJ1-6; D unresolved. V was clipped by 0 bases and J by 3 bases, with 12 bases between them. Germline V gene lookup returns CDR1 LGHNA and CDR2 YNFKEQ. This CDR3 has 17 residues. CDR3: CASSQDVQKRYNSPLHF. The CDR3 DNA sequence: TGTGCCAGCAGCCAAGATGTCCAGAAACGCTATAATTCACCCCTCCACTTT.

This clonotype was seen at least ten times. This sequence joins TRBV7-2 and TRBJ2-7; 9 bases fit TRBD1. The CDR3 runs to 15 residues. The V segment lost 0 bases and the J segment 7 bases; nucleotides outside the gene matches: 7. In germline, CDR1 is SGHTA, CDR2 FQGNSA. The CDR3 sequence: CASSLATDRGGEQYF. As DNA, the CDR3 is TGTGCCAGCAGCTTAGCAACGGACAGGGGAGGTGAGCAGTACTTC.

In the case of this clonotype: A much larger clone differs from this one at a single base, so this may be a read error. V usage is TRBV4-3 and J usage is TRBJ1-5, with unresolved D. CDR1 LGHNA and CDR2 YSLEER come from the germline V gene. The length of the CDR3 is 14 residues. CDR3 in DNA: TGCGCCAGCAGCCAAGATATAGTTTTCCAGCCCCAGCTTTTT. It yields the protein CASSQDIVFQPQLF.

This clonotype was seen more than once but under ten times. V gene TRBV19 combines with J gene TRBJ1-5, with 9 bases aligning to TRBD1. The germline gives CDR1 LNHDA, CDR2 SQIVND (reference sequence). The ends lost 6 bases at V and 1 base at J; junction bases unmatched: 10. The CDR3 extends over 17 amino acids. CDR3 nucleotide sequence: TGTGCCAGTAGGGCCACAGGGGGCGCTTGGAGCAATCAGCCCCAGCATTTT. Its protein product is CASRATGGAWSNQPQHF.

For this clonotype: This likely comes from a read error, as the CDR3 has no conserved phenylalanine or tryptophan at its end. V and J are TRBV27 and TRBJ2-7; 10 bases match TRBD2. This CDR3 is 16 amino acids long. Germline V CDR1 and CDR2: MNHEY, SMNVEV (reference sequence). V lost 4 bases and J lost 6; bases outside the gene matches: 12. CDR3 loop: CASSSLWSSGRGEQYL. The DNA of the CDR3 is TGTGCCAGCAGTTCGCTCTGGTCTAGCGGGAGAGGCGAGCAGTACCTC.

J is TRBJ2-2 and V is TRBV28, with 9 bases identical to TRBD1. This CDR3 is 16 amino acids long. With V trimmed by 6 bases and J by 3 bases, 8 bases remained unmatched. The germline gives CDR1 MDHEN, CDR2 SYDVKM. CDR3 DNA: TGTGCCAGCAGGACACCGGGACAGGGTTACACCGGGGAGCTGTTTTTT. This gives the protein CASRTPGQGYTGELFF.

The chain joins TRBV20-1 to TRBJ1-2, with D unresolved. With 6 bases removed from V and 8 bases from J, the gap between germline ends came to 16 bases. CDR3 length: 12 amino acids. CDR1 DFQATT and CDR2 SNEGSKA come from the germline V gene (reference sequence). CDR3 region: CSAPVRVGGYTF. CDR3 nucleotide sequence: TGCAGTGCCCCCGTTCGGGTAGGAGGCTACACCTTC.

CDR3 loop: CSARLAVSYNEQFF. Written as DNA, the CDR3 is TGCAGTGCTAGACTAGCGGTATCCTACAATGAGCAGTTCTTC. This chain joins TRBV20-1 and TRBJ2-1; 7 nucleotides agree with TRBD2. The V and J ends lost 2 bases and 1 base, in that order; junction bases with no gene match: 2. This CDR3 has 14 amino acids. In germline, CDR1 is DFQATT, CDR2 SNEGSKA (reference sequence).

The gene calls are TRBV9 and TRBJ1-1, with D unclear. The germline V and J ends were trimmed by 0 bases and 1 base, with 7 bases remaining between them. Germline values: CDR1 SGDLS, CDR2 YYNGEE. This CDR3 region has 14 residues. The CDR3 DNA sequence: TGTGCCAGCAGCGTAGGGGCCAAGAACACTGAAGCTTTCTTT. It translates to CASSVGAKNTEAFF.

This clonotype showed up just a few times. The chain has TRBV12-3 or TRBV12-4 and TRBJ1-1, with D perhaps TRBD1 (6 bases). CDR3 length equals 14 residues. V dropped 5 bases and J dropped 7 bases, with 17 bases sitting between them. The CDR3 DNA is TGTGCCAGCAGTCATCGGACAGCTTTTTTTGAAGCTTTCTTT. Protein product: CASSHRTAFFEAFF.

This clonotype was recorded many times. The chain joins TRBV7-9 to TRBJ1-1; 8 nucleotides line up with TRBD1. The CDR3 has 17 amino acids. The junction had 11 bases not matched to a gene; V was cut back by 1 base and J by 4 bases. Germline assignment: CDR1 SEHNR and CDR2 FQNEAQ (reference sequence). The CDR3 region has the DNA TGTGCCAGCAGCTTAGGCAGGGGGCGCCCTGGGTTCACTGAAGCTTTCTTT. This sequence encodes CASSLGRGRPGFTEAFF.

CDR3 protein: CATSGETSETDTQYF. For the CDR3, the DNA is TGTGCCACCAGTGGCGAGACTAGCGAAACAGATACGCAGTATTTT. This chain connects TRBV24-1 to TRBJ2-3, with 8 bases aligning to TRBD2. This CDR3 has 15 residues. After removal of 5 bases from V and 3 bases from J, the junction contained 6 bases not matched to a gene. Germline CDR1 and CDR2: KGHDR and SFDVKD.

The V gene is TRBV6-6, the J gene TRBJ1-3; D is undetermined. Germline V lookup: CDR1 MNHNY, CDR2 SVGAGI (reference sequence). Between the trimmed V and J ends, which lost 4 bases and 7 bases, there was a span of 11 bases. The CDR3 totals 13 residues. The CDR3 region is CASSLLQPNTIYF. CDR3 in DNA: TGTGCCAGCAGTTTGTTACAGCCGAACACCATATATTTT.

For this clonotype: A much bigger clone sits one base away, suggesting this may be a read error. The rearrangement joins TRBV5-1 to TRBJ2-5, with 7 nucleotides matching TRBD1. The CDR3 sequence is 14 residues long. Germline V gene lookup returns CDR1 SGHRS and CDR2 YFSETQ. This CDR3 reads CASSFGTEKESQYF. The CDR3 DNA reads TGCGCCAGCAGCTTCGGGACAGAGAAAGAGAGCCAGTACTTC. Complete variable domain (other parts from reference TRBV5-1 and TRBJ2-5): KAGVTQTPRYLIKTRGQQVTLSCSPISGHRSVSWYQQTPGQGLQFLFEYFSETQRNKGNFPGRFSGRQFSNSRSEMNVSTLELGDSALYLCASSFGTEKESQYFGPGTRLLVL.

This clonotype appeared a few times. The rearrangement joins TRBV5-1 to TRBJ2-5, with TRBD2 as a possible D gene (7 bases). The germline V and J ends were trimmed by 4 bases and 5 bases, with 18 bases remaining between them. The CDR3 spans 15 residues. Germline lookup yields CDR1 SGHRS and CDR2 YFSETQ. The CDR3 region has the DNA TGCGCCAGCAGCCTGGAGGGGGGGTCCGTGGAGACCCAGTACTTC. Its translation: CASSLEGGSVETQYF.

The chain recombines TRBV20-1 with TRBJ1-1, with 7 positions matching TRBD1. Germline V lookup: CDR1 DFQATT, CDR2 SNEGSKA (reference sequence). V lost 1 base and J lost 11; bases outside the gene matches: 10. The length of the CDR3 is 13 residues. This chain's CDR3 is CSARARGGLWAFF. Written as DNA, the CDR3 is TGCAGTGCTAGAGCCAGGGGGGGATTATGGGCTTTCTTT.

This clonotype was detected only a few times. This sequence joins TRBV20-1 and TRBJ2-3, with TRBD1 as a possible D gene (5 bases). The CDR3 runs to 15 residues. Germline values: CDR1 DFQATT, CDR2 SNEGSKA (reference sequence). Trimming left V 0 bases short and J 2 bases short, with 12 bases between. The CDR3 protein is CSARDDRAATDTQYF. The CDR3 bases are TGCAGTGCTAGAGACGACAGAGCAGCCACAGATACGCAGTATTTT.

This sequence joins TRBV12-3 or TRBV12-4 and TRBJ2-1, with unresolved D. V was cut by 3 bases and J by 7 bases, with 10 bases left in between. This CDR3 contains 13 residues. The CDR3 here is CASSFSSTNEQFF. The CDR3 nucleotides are TGTGCCAGCAGTTTCTCTTCTACTAATGAGCAGTTCTTC.

This chain connects TRBV20-1 to TRBJ1-1; tentative D call: TRBD1 (6 bases). V lost 3 bases, J lost 2 bases, and 16 bases lay in between. CDR3 length: 15 amino acids. Germline lookup yields CDR1 DFQATT and CDR2 SNEGSKA (reference sequence). The CDR3 region has the DNA TGCAGTGCTAGGTTAGGGGGGGCGCGTAACACTGAAGCTTTCTTT. Amino acid sequence: CSARLGGARNTEAFF.